This TCR beta chain was profiled in a study of cytomegalovirus exposure and HLA in healthy donors. As regards this clone: Antigen unknown.

The germline CDR1 and CDR2 sequences are SGHAT and FQNNGV. V was pared by 3 bases and J by 8 bases, with 7 bases of the junction left unmatched. This CDR3 is built from 14 residues. Both 60 Vbeta primers and 13 Jbeta primers went into the PCR. The repertoire was sequenced with immunoSEQ multiplex PCR; TCRdb's copy has only in-frame clones and lacks some. The table includes 160,000 or so clones, 77% detected once. Regarding the study as a whole: Only CMV serostatus was available as immune exposure information. Earlier analysis yielded a pattern in which most TCR beta V segments were productive about 90% or about 30% of the time.

The source of this sequence is a man between 45 and 60 years old in good health and CMV-seropositive. The chain couples TRBV11-2 to TRBJ1-2; 9 bases agree with TRBD1. Material: PBMCs. The CDR3 loop reads CASSFGTGGEGYTF. The CDR3 DNA sequence: TGTGCCAGCAGCTTCGGAACAGGGGGCGAAGGCTACACCTTC.